The sequence of this T cell receptor beta chain was determined in a study of breast tumors, draining lymph nodes, adjacent tissues. As for this clonotype: In this CDR3 the conserved last residue, phenylalanine or tryptophan, is missing, so a read error is likely.

TCRdb passed the multiplex PCR reads through MiXCR, listing each CDR3 protein once. The sample shows over 200,000 distinct CDR3 sequences, less than 40% of them seen only once. Axillary draining lymph nodes of breast cancer patients supplied the node samples. Germline V gene sequence: CDR1 DFQATT, CDR2 SNEGSKA (reference sequence). Trimming left V 3 bases short and J 6 bases short, with 13 bases between. The CDR3 length is 13 residues. This sequence originates from a female donor with breast cancer. Some clones in this sample may be carry-over from other donors' samples. The specimen was axillary lymph node tissue. V is TRBV20-1 and J is TRBJ2-3; D perhaps matches TRBD2 (6 bases). The CDR3 DNA reads as TGCAGTGCTAGCGGAGCGGGTTTGGATACGCAGTATGTT. Amino acids: CSASGAGLDTQYV.